These 12 T cell receptor beta chains share one sample of origin, sequenced in a study of vaccination and CD4 T cells after COVID-19. Noted treatment: roughly 10-day PBMC culture with coronavirus spike peptide pools or control peptides (ViraFEST assay). Gathering of the CD4+ T cells, from the unexposed donor, took place before the COVID-19 pandemic (2011-2018). An Oncomine TCR Beta short-read assay was used to sequence the DNA from cultured CD4+ T cells. Genomic DNA extraction was carried out from cultured CD4+ T cells. In TCRdb, the PCR reads were re-called with MiXCR into one record per CDR3 protein. The data show 8,000 to 10,000 distinct CDR3 sequences, around 30% seen once. No antigen is known for these receptors. Sequencing input: CD4+ T cells from blood, cultured in vitro. Every receptor here comes from a human donor in good health.

The CDR3 here is CASSVSGTSGYEQYF. In DNA, the CDR3 is TGTGCCAGCAGCGTAAGCGGGACTAGCGGATACGAGCAGTACTTC. The chain links TRBV9 to TRBJ2-7, with 11 bases fitting TRBD2. V dropped 1 base and J dropped 4; count of bases not matched to a gene: 4. The CDR3 consists of 15 residues. Germline values: CDR1 SGDLS, CDR2 YYNGEE.

This clonotype was seen a few times. This CDR3 is CASSSQGDSPLHF. The CDR3 bases are TGTGCCAGCAGTTCACAGGGGGATTCACCCCTCCACTTT. The V call is TRBV6-5, the J call TRBJ1-6; 8 bases are a match to TRBD1. The CDR3 runs to 13 residues. Looked up from germline, CDR1 is MNHEY and CDR2 is SVGAGI. The junction had 1 base not matched to a gene; V was cut back by 4 bases and J by 8 bases.

In its sample, this clonotype was seen a few times. The chain links TRBV11-2 to TRBJ2-5, with 7 bases identical to TRBD1. Germline CDR1 and CDR2: SGHAT and FQNNGV. V shed 7 bases, J shed 5 bases, and the junction held 4 bases outside the gene matches. The CDR3 consists of 12 residues. CDR3 in DNA: TGTGCCAGCACCCAGGGGGAGGAGACCCAGTACTTC. Translation: CASTQGEETQYF.

This chain uses TRBV20-1 with TRBJ2-1, with 10 bases lining up with TRBD2. The length of the CDR3 is 18 residues. V dropped 6 bases and J dropped 4; count of bases not matched to a gene: 18. Germline CDR1 and CDR2: DFQATT and SNEGSKA (reference sequence). The CDR3: CSAAPGTSAKQLYNEQFF. CDR3 nucleotide sequence: TGCAGTGCAGCACCCGGGACTAGCGCCAAACAGCTTTACAATGAGCAGTTCTTC.

The V gene is TRBV18, the J gene TRBJ1-2; no clear D gene. The V end lost 3 bases, the J end lost 1 base, and 12 bases lay between the germline ends. Germline loops: CDR1 KGHSH, CDR2 LQKENI. The CDR3 consists of 15 residues. CDR3 DNA: TGTGCCAGCTCACCCTTGCCTGAGGGTAACTATGGCTACACCTTC. Encoded protein: CASSPLPEGNYGYTF.

The chain has TRBV20-1 and TRBJ1-2; 9 bases are a match to TRBD1. The germline V gene has CDR1 DFQATT and CDR2 SNEGSKA (reference sequence). The V gene end was trimmed by 4 bases and the J gene end by 7 bases; junction bases not matched to a gene: 10. This CDR3 is built from 14 residues. CDR3 sequence (DNA): TGCAGTGCTATGAGGACAGGGGACTACGTTGGCTACACCTTC. Translation: CSAMRTGDYVGYTF.

This clonotype was picked up a small number of times. The V gene is TRBV20-1, the J gene TRBJ2-3; D uncertain. V was clipped by 6 bases and J by 0 bases, with 7 bases between them. Germline assignment: CDR1 DFQATT and CDR2 SNEGSKA (reference sequence). The CDR3 sequence is 12 residues long. This chain's CDR3 is CSATTSTDTQYF. The CDR3 DNA follows: TGCAGTGCGACCACTAGCACAGATACGCAGTATTTT.

V gene TRBV5-1 combines with J gene TRBJ2-3; the match to TRBD2 covers 8 bases. The CDR3 consists of 14 residues. Germline CDR1 reads SGHRS; CDR2 reads YFSETQ. Trimming at V came to 0 bases and at J to 5 bases, leaving 2 bases not matched to a gene. CDR3 amino acids: CASSLGLAGDTQYF. DNA for the CDR3: TGCGCCAGCAGCTTGGGTCTAGCGGGAGATACGCAGTATTTT.

This chain links TRBV2 with TRBJ2-1, with D tentatively TRBD2 (5 bases). The CDR3 runs to 12 residues. V lost 6 bases and J 9 bases, leaving 12 bases between the germline ends. Germline V CDR1 and CDR2: SNHLY, FYNNEI. CDR3: CASRLVRIEQFF. In nucleotides, the CDR3 is TGTGCCAGCAGACTAGTCCGCATTGAGCAGTTCTTC.

This chain's CDR3 is CATSRELSGRTSYEQYF. The CDR3 bases are TGTGCCACCAGCAGGGAATTAAGCGGGAGGACGTCCTACGAGCAGTACTTC. This rearrangement joins TRBV15 to TRBJ2-7; TRBD2 matches 9 bases. This CDR3 has 17 amino acids. CDR1 is LNHNV and CDR2 is YYDKDF in the germline V gene (reference sequence). Trimming removed 3 bases from V and 1 base from J; junction bases left unmatched: 10.

CDR3 residues: CASNRGDYGYTF. As DNA, the CDR3 is TGTGCCAGCAACAGGGGGGACTATGGCTACACCTTC. The V gene is TRBV6-2 or TRBV6-3, the J gene TRBJ1-2; 8 bases are a match to TRBD1. The CDR3 runs to 12 residues. Germline CDR1 and CDR2: MNHEY and SVGEGT. Germline trimming cut 7 bases from V and 3 bases from J; bases unmatched to any gene: 1.

This chain uses TRBV19 with TRBJ2-1; D gene uncertain. Germline V gene lookup returns CDR1 LNHDA and CDR2 SQIVND (reference sequence). V lost 1 base and J lost 7, with 14 bases in between. The CDR3 runs to 15 residues. The CDR3 DNA follows: TGTGCCAGTAGTATAGGTGCAGGATGGGCTAATGAGCAGTTCTTC. It translates to CASSIGAGWANEQFF.